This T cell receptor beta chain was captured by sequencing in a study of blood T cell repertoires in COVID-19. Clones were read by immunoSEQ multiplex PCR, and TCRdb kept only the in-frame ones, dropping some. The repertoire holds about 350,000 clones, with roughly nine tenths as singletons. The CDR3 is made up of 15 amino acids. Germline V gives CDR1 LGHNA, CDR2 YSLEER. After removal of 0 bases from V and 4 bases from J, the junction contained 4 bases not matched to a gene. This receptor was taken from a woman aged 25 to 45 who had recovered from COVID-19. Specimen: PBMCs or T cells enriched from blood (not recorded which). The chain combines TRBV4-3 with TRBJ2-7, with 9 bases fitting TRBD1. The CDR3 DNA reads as TGCGCCAGCAGCCAAGACACAGGGGGCTGGTACGAGCAGTACTTC. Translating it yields CASSQDTGGWYEQYF.